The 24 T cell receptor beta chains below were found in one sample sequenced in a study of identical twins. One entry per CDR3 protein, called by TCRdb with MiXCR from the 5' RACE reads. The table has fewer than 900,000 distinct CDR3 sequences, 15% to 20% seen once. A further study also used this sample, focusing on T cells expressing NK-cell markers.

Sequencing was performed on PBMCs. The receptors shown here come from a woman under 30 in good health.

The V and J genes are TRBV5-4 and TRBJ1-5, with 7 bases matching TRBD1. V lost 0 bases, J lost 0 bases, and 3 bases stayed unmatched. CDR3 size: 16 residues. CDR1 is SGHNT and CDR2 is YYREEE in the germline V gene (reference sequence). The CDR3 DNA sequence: TGTGCCAGCAGCTTGGGGGGACAGTATAGCAATCAGCCCCAGCATTTT. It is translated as CASSLGGQYSNQPQHF.

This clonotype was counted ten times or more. For the CDR3, the DNA is TGTGCCAGCAGTTTAACTAGCCCGGGTCCCTACGAGCAGTACTTC. Its protein is CASSLTSPGPYEQYF. The rearrangement uses TRBV12-3 or TRBV12-4 and TRBJ2-7; tentative D call: TRBD2 (6 bases). V was cut by 2 bases and J by 2 bases, with 13 bases left in between. This CDR3 has 15 amino acids.

The CDR3: CATSRDKLAGVGQYF. The CDR3 nucleotides are TGTGCCACCAGCAGAGATAAACTAGCGGGAGTAGGTCAGTACTTC. The chain joins TRBV15 to TRBJ2-7, with 11 bases lining up with TRBD2. There are 15 residues in the CDR3. V lost 0 bases to trimming and J lost 10 bases; unmatched junction nucleotides: 8. Germline V gene data show CDR1 as LNHNV and CDR2 as YYDKDF (reference sequence).

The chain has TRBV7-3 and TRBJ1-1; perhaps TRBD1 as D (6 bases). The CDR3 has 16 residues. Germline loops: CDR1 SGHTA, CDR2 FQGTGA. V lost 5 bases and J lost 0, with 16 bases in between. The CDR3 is CASSLKRTDLNTEAFF. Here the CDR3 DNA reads TGTGCCAGCAGCCTAAAGAGGACAGACTTGAACACTGAAGCTTTCTTT.

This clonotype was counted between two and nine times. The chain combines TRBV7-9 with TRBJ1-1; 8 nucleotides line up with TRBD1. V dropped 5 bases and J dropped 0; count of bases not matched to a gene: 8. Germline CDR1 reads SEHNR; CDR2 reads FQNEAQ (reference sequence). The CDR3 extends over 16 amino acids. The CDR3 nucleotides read TGTGCCAGCAGCCCCCGGGACAGGCGAGTGAACACTGAAGCTTTCTTT. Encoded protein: CASSPRDRRVNTEAFF.

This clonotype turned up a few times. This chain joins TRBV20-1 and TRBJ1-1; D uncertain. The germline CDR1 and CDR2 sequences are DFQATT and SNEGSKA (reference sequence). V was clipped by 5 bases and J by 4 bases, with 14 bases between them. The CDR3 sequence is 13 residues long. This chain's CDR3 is CSAWQRRLTEAFF. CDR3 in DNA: TGCAGTGCTTGGCAGAGGAGGCTCACTGAAGCTTTCTTT.

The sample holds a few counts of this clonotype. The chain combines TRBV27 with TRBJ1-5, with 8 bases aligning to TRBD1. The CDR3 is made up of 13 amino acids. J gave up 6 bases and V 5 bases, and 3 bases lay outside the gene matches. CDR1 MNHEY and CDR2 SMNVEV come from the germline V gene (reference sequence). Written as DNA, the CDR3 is TGTGCCAGCAGTATGACAGGGGTTCAGCCCCAGCATTTT. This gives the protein CASSMTGVQPQHF.

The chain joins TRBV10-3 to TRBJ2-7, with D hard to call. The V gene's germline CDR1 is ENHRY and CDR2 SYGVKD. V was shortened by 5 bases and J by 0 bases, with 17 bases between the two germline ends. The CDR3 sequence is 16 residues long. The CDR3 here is CAISSKGRESSYEQYF. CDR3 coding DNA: TGTGCCATCAGTTCAAAAGGACGAGAAAGCTCCTACGAGCAGTACTTC.

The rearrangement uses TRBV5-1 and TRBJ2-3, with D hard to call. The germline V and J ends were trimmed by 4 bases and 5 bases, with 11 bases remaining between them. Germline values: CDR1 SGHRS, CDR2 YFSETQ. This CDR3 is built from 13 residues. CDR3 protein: CASSPQTKDTQYF. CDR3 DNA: TGCGCCAGCAGCCCCCAAACAAAAGATACGCAGTATTTT.

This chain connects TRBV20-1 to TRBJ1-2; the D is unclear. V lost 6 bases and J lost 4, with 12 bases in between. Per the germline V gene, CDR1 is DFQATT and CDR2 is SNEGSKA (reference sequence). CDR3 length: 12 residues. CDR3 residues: CSANQHRYGYTF. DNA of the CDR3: TGCAGTGCCAACCAACACCGCTATGGCTACACCTTC.

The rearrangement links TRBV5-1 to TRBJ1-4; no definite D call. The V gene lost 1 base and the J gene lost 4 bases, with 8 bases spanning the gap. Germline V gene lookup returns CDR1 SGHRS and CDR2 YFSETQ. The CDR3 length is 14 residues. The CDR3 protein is CASSLSQSNEKLFF. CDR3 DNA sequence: TGCGCCAGCAGCTTGTCTCAGAGTAATGAAAAACTGTTTTTT. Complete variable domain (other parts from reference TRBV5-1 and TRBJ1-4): KAGVTQTPRYLIKTRGQQVTLSCSPISGHRSVSWYQQTPGQGLQFLFEYFSETQRNKGNFPGRFSGRQFSNSRSEMNVSTLELGDSALYLCASSLSQSNEKLFFGSGTQLSVL.

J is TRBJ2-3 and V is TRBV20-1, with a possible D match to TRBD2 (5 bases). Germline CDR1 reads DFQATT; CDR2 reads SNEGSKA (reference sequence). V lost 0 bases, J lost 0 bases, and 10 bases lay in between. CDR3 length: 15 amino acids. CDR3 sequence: CSARDPKRSTDTQYF. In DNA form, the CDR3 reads TGCAGTGCTAGAGATCCCAAGCGGAGCACAGATACGCAGTATTTT.

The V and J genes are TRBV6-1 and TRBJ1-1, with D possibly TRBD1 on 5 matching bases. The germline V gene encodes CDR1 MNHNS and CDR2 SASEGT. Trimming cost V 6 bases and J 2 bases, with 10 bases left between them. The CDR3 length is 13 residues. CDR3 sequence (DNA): TGTGCCAGCAGCCGGGACTTTAACACTGAAGCTTTCTTT. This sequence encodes CASSRDFNTEAFF.

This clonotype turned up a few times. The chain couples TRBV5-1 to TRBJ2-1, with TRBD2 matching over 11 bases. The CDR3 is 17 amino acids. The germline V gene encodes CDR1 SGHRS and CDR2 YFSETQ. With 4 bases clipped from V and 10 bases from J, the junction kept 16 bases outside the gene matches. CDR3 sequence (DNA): TGCGCCAGCAGCAACCCTCTACTAGCGGGAGAGTGGGGAGAGCAGTTCTTC. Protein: CASSNPLLAGEWGEQFF.

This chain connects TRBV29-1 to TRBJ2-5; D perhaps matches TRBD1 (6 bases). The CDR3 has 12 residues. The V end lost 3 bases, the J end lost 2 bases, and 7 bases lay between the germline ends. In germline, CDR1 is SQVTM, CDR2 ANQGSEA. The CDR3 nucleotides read TGCAGCGTTGACACAGGGCAAGAGACCCAGTACTTC. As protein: CSVDTGQETQYF. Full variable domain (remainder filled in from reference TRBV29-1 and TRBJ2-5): SAVISQKPSRDICQRGTSLTIQCQVDSQVTMMFWYRQQPGQSLTLIATANQGSEATYESGFVIDKFPISRPNLTFSTLTVSNMSPEDSSIYLCSVDTGQETQYFGPGTRLLVL.

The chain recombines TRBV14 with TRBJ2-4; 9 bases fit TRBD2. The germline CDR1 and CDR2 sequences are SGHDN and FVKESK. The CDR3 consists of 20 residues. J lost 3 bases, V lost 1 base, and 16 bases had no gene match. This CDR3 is CASSQAGSGGRALGKNIQYF. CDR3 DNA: TGTGCCAGCAGCCAAGCGGGGTCCGGCGGGAGGGCCCTCGGCAAAAACATTCAGTACTTC. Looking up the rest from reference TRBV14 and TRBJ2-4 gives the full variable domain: EAGVTQFPSHSVIEKGQTVTLRCDPISGHDNLYWYRRVMGKEIKFLLHFVKESKQDESGMPNNRFLAERTGGTYSTLKVQPAELEDSGVYFCASSQAGSGGRALGKNIQYFGAGTRLSVL.

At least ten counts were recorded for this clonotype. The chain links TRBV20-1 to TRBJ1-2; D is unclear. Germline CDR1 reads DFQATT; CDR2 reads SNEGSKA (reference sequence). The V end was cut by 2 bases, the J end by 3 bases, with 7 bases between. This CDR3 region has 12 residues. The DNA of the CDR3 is TGCAGTGCTAGACAGCCTTACTATGGCTACACCTTC. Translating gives CSARQPYYGYTF.

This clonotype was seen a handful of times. CDR3 nucleotides: TGTGCCAGCAGACATCTACAGGGGGCATTGCAGTTCTTC. Translating it yields CASRHLQGALQFF. The chain uses TRBV12-3 or TRBV12-4 and TRBJ2-1, with TRBD1 matching over 9 bases. The CDR3 covers 13 residues. The V segment lost 6 bases and the J segment 12 bases; nucleotides outside the gene matches: 9.

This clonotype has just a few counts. The CDR3 reads CASSDSWDLRGNEQFF. CDR3 bases: TGCGCCAGCAGTGACTCATGGGACCTCCGCGGCAATGAGCAGTTCTTC. The gene calls are TRBV10-1 and TRBJ2-1; D is possibly TRBD1 or TRBD2 (5 bases each). V dropped 3 bases and J dropped 6 bases, with 18 bases sitting between them. The CDR3 totals 16 residues. Germline assignment: CDR1 WNHNN and CDR2 SYGVQD (reference sequence).

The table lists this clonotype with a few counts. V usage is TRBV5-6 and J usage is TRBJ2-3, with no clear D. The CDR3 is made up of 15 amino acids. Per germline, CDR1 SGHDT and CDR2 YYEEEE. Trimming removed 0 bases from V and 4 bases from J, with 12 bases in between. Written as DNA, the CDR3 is TGTGCCAGCAGCTTGGTTGGGGATGCGGCAGATACGCAGTATTTT. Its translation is CASSLVGDAADTQYF.

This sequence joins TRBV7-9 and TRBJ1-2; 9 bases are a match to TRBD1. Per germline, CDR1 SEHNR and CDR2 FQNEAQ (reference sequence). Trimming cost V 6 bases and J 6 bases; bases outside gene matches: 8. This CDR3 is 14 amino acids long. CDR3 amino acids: CASSRRDRVNGYTF. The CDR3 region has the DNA TGTGCCAGCAGTCGACGGGACAGGGTTAATGGCTACACCTTC.

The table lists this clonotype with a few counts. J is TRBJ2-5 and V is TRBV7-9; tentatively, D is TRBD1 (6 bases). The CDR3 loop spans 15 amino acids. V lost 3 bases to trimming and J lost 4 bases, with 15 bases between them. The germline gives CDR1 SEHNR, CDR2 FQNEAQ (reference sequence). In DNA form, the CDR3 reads TGTGCCAGCAGCTTCGCTACAGGGTTAGGAGAGACCCAGTACTTC. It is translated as CASSFATGLGETQYF.

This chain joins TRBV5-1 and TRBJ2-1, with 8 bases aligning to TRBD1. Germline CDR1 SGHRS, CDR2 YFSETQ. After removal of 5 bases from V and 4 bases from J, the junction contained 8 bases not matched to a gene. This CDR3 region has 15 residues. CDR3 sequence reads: CASRPDRGSYNEQFF. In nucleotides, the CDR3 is TGCGCCAGCAGGCCCGACAGGGGAAGTTACAATGAGCAGTTCTTC.

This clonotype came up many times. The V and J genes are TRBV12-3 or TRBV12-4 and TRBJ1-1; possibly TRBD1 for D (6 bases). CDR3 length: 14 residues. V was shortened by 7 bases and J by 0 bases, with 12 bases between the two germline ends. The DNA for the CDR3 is TGTGCCAGCAACCCGACAGGATTGAACACTGAAGCTTTCTTT. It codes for CASNPTGLNTEAFF.